Given below is one TCR beta chain in context. CDR1 and CDR2 from the germline V gene are KGHDR and SFDVKD. Trimming shortened V by 4 bases and J by 5 bases, and 16 bases separated the two germline ends. The length of the CDR3 is 15 residues. The sample originates from a study of blood T cells in healthy people across ages. Primed by a sample-barcoded 5' primer and a J-beta primer mix, a second PCR proceeded for roughly 7 to 12 cycles. No fewer than 3 million CDR3-containing paired-end reads came from each sample. One entry per CDR3 protein, called by TCRdb with MiXCR from the 5' RACE reads. The sample records 700,000 to 850,000 distinct CDR3 sequences, roughly 53% being singletons. There were healthy Caucasian individuals from Russia, aged about 6 to 100, serving as donors. Isolation per sample recovered at least 6.5 million PBMCs.

This sequence was found in an elderly man in good health. The gene calls are TRBV24-1 and TRBJ2-5; D may be TRBD2 (5 bases). Sequencing input: blood. CDR3 bases: TGTGCCACCAGTGAACCCGGGCCTAGAGGGGAGACCCAGTACTTC. Protein sequence: CATSEPGPRGETQYF.